Sequencing of this TCR beta chain was carried out in a study of PD-L1 blockade in urothelial cancer. Time point in this sample: pretreatment peripheral blood. The number of samples from each patient was between 1 and 8, taken pretreatment and on-treatment. Some clones are missing from TCRdb's copy, which holds only in-frame ones; the method was immunoSEQ multiplex PCR. The repertoire includes 100,000 to 150,000 clones, approximately 88% of them detected once, and 3.2% sits in the top ten. This TCR derives from a man aged 45-65 years with urothelial cancer. The starting material was PBMCs, obtained around atezolizumab (anti-PD-L1) treatment.

The CDR3 sequence: CASSLVDGSEETQYF. The CDR3 coding sequence is TGTGCCAGCAGCTTGGTGGATGGTAGCGAAGAGACCCAGTACTTC. This rearrangement joins TRBV5-6 to TRBJ2-5; a weak D match, TRBD2 (5 bases). V dropped 0 bases and J dropped 3 bases, with 12 bases sitting between them. CDR1 and CDR2 from the germline V gene are SGHDT and YYEEEE. The CDR3 loop spans 15 amino acids.